This T cell receptor (beta chain) is drawn from a study of blood T cell repertoires in COVID-19. Study as a whole: The United States, Italy and Spain provided the acute and convalescent COVID-19 samples. The analysed material was cDNA or gDNA that came from T cells, B-cell-depleted T cells, or PBMCs.

Unmatched junction bases numbered 11, after V lost 5 bases and J lost 6 bases. The germline V gene encodes CDR1 SGHTA and CDR2 FQGNSA. This CDR3 is built from 17 residues. Original handling: Amplified reference gene primers provided the basis for estimating nucleated cell counts. Measured with immunoSEQ multiplex PCR; TCRdb has only the in-frame clones, and not every one. V and J calls and clone size follow that table, whereas D and trimming were derived from the DNA. Of some 200,000 clones listed, roughly four fifths are singletons. This receptor was identified in a middle-aged woman with acute or convalescent COVID-19. The chain is built from TRBV7-2 and TRBJ2-1, with TRBD2 matching 12 bases. Sequencing input: peripheral blood. The CDR3 loop reads CASSPRTSGIWGNEQFF. CDR3 nucleotides: TGTGCCAGCAGCCCCCGGACTAGCGGGATTTGGGGCAATGAGCAGTTCTTC.